The following is a TCR beta chain sequence with its context. Its antigen is undetermined. Data came from immunoSEQ multiplex PCR; TCRdb stores just in-frame clones and leaves some out. Found here are about 140,000 clones, around 80% of them singletons; the top ten hold less than 9%. These data come from a study of cytotoxic CD8 clonotypes in ibrutinib-treated CLL. Turning to the study itself: Partial responses numbered roughly 25 and complete responses 2; after a median around 72 months, roughly 14 stayed remitted and 12 progressed. Once patients had received a median about eleven months of treatment, range 6 to 36, response samples were obtained.

Study results and caveats: A rise in clonality was seen at ibrutinib response, and a fall back toward baseline was seen at progression. Treatment left the uncommon public clonotypes either contracted or stable in frequency.

Germline V lookup: CDR1 SGHTS, CDR2 YDEGEE. The CDR3 contains 15 residues. V shed 0 bases and J 10 bases; nucleotides not matched to a gene: 10. The chain recombines TRBV5-8 with TRBJ1-1; 9 bases line up with TRBD1. The sample consisted of PBMCs, taken after 36 months of ibrutinib treatment. The origin of this receptor is a human donor with chronic lymphocytic leukemia. This chain's CDR3 is CASSLAFGQGPGAFF. Here the CDR3 DNA reads TGTGCCAGCAGCTTGGCCTTCGGACAGGGGCCTGGAGCTTTCTTT.